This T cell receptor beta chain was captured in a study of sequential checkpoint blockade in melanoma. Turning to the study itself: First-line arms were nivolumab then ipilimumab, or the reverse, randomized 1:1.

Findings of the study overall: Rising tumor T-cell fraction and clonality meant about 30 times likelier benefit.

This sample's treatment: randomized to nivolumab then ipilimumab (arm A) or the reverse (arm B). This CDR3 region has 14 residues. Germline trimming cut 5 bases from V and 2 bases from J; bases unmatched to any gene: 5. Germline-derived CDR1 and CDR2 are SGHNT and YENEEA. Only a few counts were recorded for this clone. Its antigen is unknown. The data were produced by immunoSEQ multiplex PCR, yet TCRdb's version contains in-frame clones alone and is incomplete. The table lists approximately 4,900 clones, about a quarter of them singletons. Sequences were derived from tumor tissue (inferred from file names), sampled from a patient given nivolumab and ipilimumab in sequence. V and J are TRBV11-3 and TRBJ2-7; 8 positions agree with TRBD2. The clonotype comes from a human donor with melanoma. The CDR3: CASSRRTSTYEQYF. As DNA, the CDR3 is TGTGCCAGCAGCCGAAGGACTAGCACCTACGAGCAGTACTTC. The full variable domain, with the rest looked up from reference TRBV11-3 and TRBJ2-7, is EAGVVQSPRYKIIEKKQPVAFWCNPISGHNTLYWYLQNLGQGPELLIRYENEEAVDDSQLPKDRFSAERLKGVDSTLKIQPAELGDSAVYLCASSRRTSTYEQYFGPGTRLTVT.